These T cell receptor beta chains were read from a single sample in a study of cytomegalovirus exposure and HLA in healthy donors. Profiled with immunoSEQ multiplex PCR; TCRdb holds only in-frame clones, not every one. The sample has 180,000 or so clones, about 89% seen once; the top ten hold about 7.2%. Input material: PBMCs. These receptors came from a man aged 25 to 40 in good health and CMV-seropositive. CDR3s include the opening cysteine and the closing phenylalanine or tryptophan. A D gene is named only where the DNA matches it firmly. Expanded clones are given a class, and other clones once, few, many or no size at all.

j_call v_call clone_size d_call cdr3_aa cdr3_nt
TRBJ2-2 TRBV29-1 . . CSVQKVGELFF TGCAGCGTCCAGAAAGTAGGGGAGCTGTTTTTT
TRBJ2-2 TRBV11-1 . . CASSFNTGTGELFF TGTGCCAGCAGCTTCAATACGGGCACCGGGGAGCTGTTTTTT
TRBJ1-2 TRBV4-2 . . CASSQDSSLFDYTF TGTGCCAGCAGCCAAGATAGCTCCCTTTTTGACTACACCTTC
TRBJ1-1 TRBV10-3 . . CAISENRQAFF TGTGCCATCAGTGAAAACAGGCAAGCTTTCTTT
TRBJ2-1 TRBV11-2 . . CASSAQPRGLNDEQFF TGTGCCAGCAGCGCCCAGCCCCGGGGCCTTAATGATGAGCAGTTCTTC
TRBJ2-2 TRBV7-7 . . CASSYLETGELFF TGTGCCAGCAGCTACCTAGAGACCGGGGAGCTGTTTTTT
TRBJ1-1 TRBV7-9 . . CASSRPTVMNTEAFF TGTGCCAGCAGCCGCCCGACAGTCATGAACACTGAAGCTTTCTTT
TRBJ2-1 TRBV5-1 . . CASIDQGSSYNEQFF TGCGCCAGCATCGACCAGGGCAGCTCCTACAATGAGCAGTTCTTC
TRBJ2-1 TRBV14 . TRBD1 CASSQVGQGNYNEQFF TGTGCCAGCAGCCAAGTGGGACAGGGAAACTACAATGAGCAGTTCTTC
TRBJ1-1 TRBV4-3 once . CASSQDSTVGAEAFF TGCGCCAGCAGCCAAGATAGTACGGTAGGCGCTGAAGCTTTCTTT
TRBJ1-5 TRBV2 . TRBD1 CASHRGTDNQPQHF TGTGCCAGCCATCGGGGGACAGACAATCAGCCCCAGCATTTT
TRBJ2-7 TRBV18 . . CASSFSDTLRNYEQYF TGTGCCAGCTCATTCTCGGACACCCTTAGGAACTACGAGCAGTACTTC
TRBJ2-3 TRBV7-2 . TRBD2 CASHGGGTDTQYF TGTGCCAGCCATGGGGGGGGCACAGATACGCAGTATTTT
TRBJ2-7 TRBV20-1 . . CSVVRVDEQYF TGCAGTGTCGTCAGGGTCGACGAGCAGTACTTC
TRBJ2-2 TRBV5-6 . TRBD1 CASSLAGTAANTGELFF TGTGCCAGCAGCTTGGCCGGGACAGCCGCGAACACCGGGGAGCTGTTTTTT
TRBJ2-7 TRBV28 once TRBD2 CASSLGTSLNYEQYF TGTGCCAGCAGTTTAGGGACTAGCCTAAACTACGAGCAGTACTTC
TRBJ2-3 TRBV20-1 . . CSAWAPDTQYF TGCAGTGCTTGGGCCCCAGATACGCAGTATTTT
TRBJ1-6 TRBV2 . . CASSQDKENSPLHF TGTGCCAGCAGCCAGGACAAAGAGAATTCACCCCTCCACTTT
TRBJ1-1 TRBV11-2 once . CASSIEAGLLNTEAFF TGTGCCAGCAGCATCGAAGCAGGGTTACTGAACACTGAAGCTTTCTTT
TRBJ2-5 TRBV6-5 . . CASTRGETQYF TGTGCCAGCACTAGGGGAGAGACCCAGTACTTC
TRBJ2-1 TRBV25-1 . . CASRFAGNEQFF TGTGCCAGCAGATTTGCAGGGAATGAGCAGTTCTTC
TRBJ1-2 TRBV29-1 . TRBD1 CSGGTGGYGYTF TGCAGCGGTGGGACAGGGGGCTATGGCTACACCTTC
TRBJ2-7 TRBV14 . TRBD1 CASSHGTGLYEQYF TGTGCCAGCAGCCATGGGACAGGCCTCTACGAGCAGTACTTC
TRBJ2-7 TRBV28 . . CASPPPVSGQGGGYEQYF TGTGCCAGCCCCCCCCCAGTTAGTGGACAGGGCGGGGGCTACGAGCAGTACTTC
TRBJ2-7 TRBV4-3 . TRBD1 CASSPSRTGRFYEQYF TGCGCCAGCAGCCCCAGCCGGACAGGAAGGTTCTACGAGCAGTACTTC